Listed here are 18 T cell receptor beta chains from one sample, sequenced in a study of patients and donors after allogeneic stem cell transplantation. TCRdb recomputed calls from the RT-PCR reads with MiXCR, one row per CDR3 protein. The repertoire holds 200,000 to 250,000 distinct CDR3 sequences, with 13% to 15% as singletons. The sample comprised blood, either unsorted or a sorted T cell fraction (not recorded which). The receptor set was obtained from a human donor who was either an allogeneic HSCT recipient or a stem cell or donor lymphocyte infusion donor (not recorded which). It is not recorded whose cells these are; they may come from a transplant donor.

This clonotype was seen ten or more times. J is TRBJ2-2 and V is TRBV3-1; D is uncertain. This CDR3 contains 13 residues. Germline CDR1 is LGHDT and CDR2 is YNNKEL (reference sequence). V was clipped by 4 bases and J by 1 base, with 4 bases between them. This CDR3 is CASSLQNTGELFF. CDR3 in DNA: TGTGCCAGCAGCCTTCAGAACACCGGGGAGCTGTTTTTT.

This clonotype was seen repeatedly, ten times or more. CDR3 sequence: CASSSHGTPQEGNKNIQYF. CDR3 DNA: TGTGCCAGCAGTTCGCACGGGACCCCACAAGAGGGGAACAAAAACATTCAGTACTTC. The chain links TRBV12-3 or TRBV12-4 to TRBJ2-4; D is tentatively TRBD1 or TRBD2 (5 bases each). This CDR3 spans 19 amino acids. Deletions cut 4 bases from V and 3 bases from J, with 25 bases between.

This clonotype was found once. The J gene is TRBJ2-2, the V gene TRBV5-4; 7 bases align to TRBD1. The CDR3 extends over 14 amino acids. With V trimmed by 0 bases and J by 5 bases, 1 base remained unmatched. The germline V gene encodes CDR1 SGHNT and CDR2 YYREEE (reference sequence). The CDR3 loop is CASSLEQGTGELFF. CDR3 nucleotide sequence: TGTGCCAGCAGCTTGGAACAGGGGACCGGGGAGCTGTTTTTT. The variable domain in full, with the rest retrieved from reference TRBV5-4 and TRBJ2-2, is ETGVTQSPTHLIKTRGQQVTLRCSSQSGHNTVSWYQQALGQGPQFIFQYYREEENGRGNFPPRFSGLQFPNYSSELNVNALELDDSALYLCASSLEQGTGELFFGEGSRLTVL.

In DNA form, the CDR3 reads TGCAGTGCTGGAAGAAGCGGGAGGGATTTAGATACGCAGTATTTT. Protein: CSAGRSGRDLDTQYF. V usage is TRBV20-1 and J usage is TRBJ2-3, with 10 bases fitting TRBD2. This CDR3 is 15 amino acids long. V trimming: 5 bases; J trimming: 5 bases; junction bases outside the gene matches: 10. The germline gives CDR1 DFQATT, CDR2 SNEGSKA (reference sequence).

This clonotype was recorded many times. The rearrangement uses TRBV6-1 and TRBJ1-3; D gene ambiguous. This CDR3 is built from 15 residues. V dropped 5 bases and J dropped 0 bases, with 11 bases sitting between them. Per the germline V gene, CDR1 is MNHNS and CDR2 is SASEGT. The CDR3 region is CASSPLQSSGNTIYF. CDR3 coding DNA: TGTGCCAGCAGTCCCCTTCAGAGCTCTGGAAACACCATATATTTT.

The gene calls are TRBV20-1 and TRBJ2-3; tentatively, D is TRBD2 (5 bases). Germline CDR1 is DFQATT and CDR2 is SNEGSKA (reference sequence). V shed 1 base and J shed 0 bases, with 14 bases lying between them. The CDR3 contains 16 residues. CDR3 in DNA: TGCAGTGCTAGAGCCCAACGTGGGGAGAGCACAGATACGCAGTATTTT. Translating gives CSARAQRGESTDTQYF.

The chain is built from TRBV4-3 and TRBJ2-5, with 8 bases identical to TRBD2. The CDR3 spans 15 residues. CDR1 and CDR2 (germline): LGHNA, YSLEER. J was trimmed by 8 bases and V by 0 bases; bases with no gene match: 8. The DNA of the CDR3 is TGCGCCAGCAGCCAAGACATGGGACTAGGAACTACCCAGTACTTC. It translates to CASSQDMGLGTTQYF.

This clonotype was observed at least ten times. J is TRBJ1-5 and V is TRBV12-3 or TRBV12-4; D uncertain. V lost 2 bases and J 5 bases, leaving 7 bases between the germline ends. This CDR3 comprises 13 residues. Written as DNA, the CDR3 is TGTGCCAGCAGTTTAACCGGGGATCAGCCCCAGCATTTT. Translated: CASSLTGDQPQHF.

In this sample, this clonotype turned up a few times. This rearrangement joins TRBV9 to TRBJ2-5; TRBD2 might be the D (5 bases). The germline V gene encodes CDR1 SGDLS and CDR2 YYNGEE. The CDR3 extends over 16 amino acids. Trimming left V 5 bases short and J 0 bases short, with 17 bases between. The CDR3 bases are TGTGCCAGCAGTTTAGGTCCTAGCAAGTACCAAGAGACCCAGTACTTC. This gives the protein CASSLGPSKYQETQYF.

This clonotype was seen many times. V is TRBV5-1 and J is TRBJ2-1; the match to TRBD2 covers 14 bases. The CDR3 runs 16 residues. The V gene end was trimmed by 3 bases and the J gene end by 7 bases; junction bases not matched to a gene: 6. Germline CDR1 reads SGHRS; CDR2 reads YFSETQ. The CDR3, as DNA: TGCGCCAGCAGCTCCGGGACTAGCGGGAGTGGGAATGAGCAGTTCTTC. Amino acids: CASSSGTSGSGNEQFF. The full variable domain, in which reference TRBV5-1 and TRBJ2-1 provide the parts outside the CDR3, is KAGVTQTPRYLIKTRGQQVTLSCSPISGHRSVSWYQQTPGQGLQFLFEYFSETQRNKGNFPGRFSGRQFSNSRSEMNVSTLELGDSALYLCASSSGTSGSGNEQFFGPGTRLTVL.

In this sample, this clonotype turned up many times. This chain's CDR3 is CAISESSIPTYNEQFF. The DNA for the CDR3 is TGTGCCATCAGTGAGTCAAGTATCCCCACCTACAATGAGCAGTTCTTC. This chain joins TRBV10-3 and TRBJ2-1; D is unresolved. The CDR3 loop spans 16 amino acids. Germline V gene lookup returns CDR1 ENHRY and CDR2 SYGVKD. Trimming cost V 0 bases and J 2 bases, with 11 bases left between them.

This clonotype was detected a few times. The genes are TRBV6-1 and TRBJ2-5; D is unresolved. Germline assignment: CDR1 MNHNS and CDR2 SASEGT. V was cut by 7 bases and J by 5 bases, with 14 bases left in between. The CDR3 sequence is 13 residues long. The CDR3 spells CASTPSFTETQYF. CDR3 coding DNA: TGTGCCAGCACTCCAAGCTTCACGGAGACCCAGTACTTC.

This clonotype occurred a few times. The chain employs TRBV10-3 and TRBJ2-2; the D gene could be TRBD1 or TRBD2 (5 bases each). With 9 bases removed from V and 2 bases from J, the gap between germline ends came to 16 bases. This CDR3 region has 15 residues. CDR1 is ENHRY and CDR2 is SYGVKD in the germline V gene. Written as DNA, the CDR3 is TGTGCCATGTCAAGAGGGACCACCAACACCGGGGAGCTGTTTTTT. Protein product: CAMSRGTTNTGELFF.

This clonotype was detected ten times or more. The genes are TRBV29-1 and TRBJ1-1; D not resolved. Trimming shortened V by 2 bases and J by 6 bases, and 7 bases separated the two germline ends. Looked up from germline, CDR1 is SQVTM and CDR2 is ANQGSEA. This CDR3 is 11 amino acids long. The CDR3 loop is CSVERPAEAFF. CDR3 nucleotide sequence: TGCAGCGTTGAAAGGCCCGCTGAAGCTTTCTTT.

This clonotype was found many times. This chain links TRBV19 with TRBJ2-7; 9 nucleotides align to TRBD1. CDR1 is LNHDA and CDR2 is SQIVND in the germline V gene (reference sequence). The CDR3 sequence is 15 residues long. Unmatched junction bases numbered 9, after V lost 5 bases and J lost 4 bases. CDR3 DNA: TGTGCCAGTAGTCCCAACCCGGGACAGGGTTACGAGCAGTACTTC. This translates into CASSPNPGQGYEQYF.

The chain employs TRBV11-2 and TRBJ2-3; D ambiguous. Trimming took 0 bases from V and 2 from J, leaving 9 bases between them. This CDR3 contains 15 residues. Looked up from germline, CDR1 is SGHAT and CDR2 is FQNNGV. CDR3 nucleotides: TGTGCCAGCAGCTTAGAGGGGTCGCCCACAGATACGCAGTATTTT. Its protein is CASSLEGSPTDTQYF.

This clonotype was counted between two and nine times. The genes are TRBV12-3 or TRBV12-4 and TRBJ2-2, with TRBD2 identical over 9 bases. V shed 8 bases, J shed 9 bases, and the junction held 10 bases outside the gene matches. CDR3 length equals 14 residues. The CDR3 nucleotides are TGTGCCAGCGGAAATAGCGGGAGTCTTCGGGAGCTGTTTTTT. Its protein is CASGNSGSLRELFF.

This clonotype was counted a few times. The chain joins TRBV12-3 or TRBV12-4 to TRBJ2-1; 8 bases are shared with TRBD2. CDR3 size: 15 residues. Germline trimming cut 6 bases from V and 10 bases from J; bases unmatched to any gene: 14. The DNA of the CDR3 is TGTGCCAGCAGGCCCCGGGGGAGCGGGGGTGCGGAGCAGTTCTTC. It yields the protein CASRPRGSGGAEQFF.